This T cell receptor beta chain was sequenced in a study of blood T cells in healthy people across ages (dated by TCRdb to between 2015 and 2016). Background on the whole study: In model experiments, template switching captured about one uniquely barcoded TCR beta cDNA molecule for every two T cells. The study measured age-related changes in TCR beta repertoire diversity using deep sequencing normalized with unique cDNA molecular identifiers. The study analyzed two additional independent replicas of 1 million unique cDNA reads from the same blood draw for two donors, one aged 18 to 29 and one aged 80 or older. To avoid experimental bias, donors of different ages were randomly spread across the sequencing lanes. The donors were divided into four age groups: young (average about 16 years), middle-aged (around 41), aged (about 60) and long-lived (82).

Broad study findings and their caveats: Because profiling used bulk unsorted PBMCs, naive and antigen-experienced compartments could not be compared conclusively. Observed TCR beta diversity per million T cells fell roughly linearly with age, and a significant reduction was already apparent by age around 36. Because donor CMV infection status was unknown, age-related changes in expanded clonotypes were potentially confounded. There was a strong correlation between observed TCR beta diversity and the percentage of naive T cells measured by flow cytometry. Estimates of total diversity based on one million sequenced T cells were considered lower bounds and underestimates. Compared with the aged group, more naive CD4+ T cells, fewer expanded clones and increased TCR diversity were shown by the long-lived group, suggesting age selection.

The donors were 40 or so Caucasian individuals from Russia, aged roughly 6 to 100 years, who were systemically healthy. Each donor gave 8 to 10 milliliters of peripheral blood, collected into EDTA-treated Vacutainer tubes. Ficoll-Paque density-gradient centrifugation was used to isolate PBMCs, with at least 6.5 million per sample. Total RNA was extracted from PBMCs with Trizol reagent, with at least 5.5 micrograms obtained per sample. The percentages of naive CD45RAhigh/CD27high T cells were determined by flow cytometry on a PBMC aliquot from every donor. Note on this clonotype: It has no known antigen specificity. It has no much larger one-base neighbor in the sample; base qualities were not kept.

To prepare the library, 5' RACE was applied. Reads for this sample came from an Illumina HiSeq 2500. The second PCR ran for about 7 to 11 cycles and used a J-beta primer mix along with a sample-barcoded 5' primer. A template-switch 5' adaptor carrying 12 random nucleotides introduced a unique molecular identifier onto each TCR beta cDNA molecule. Each sample yielded at least 2.5 million CDR3-containing paired-end reads. First-strand cDNA was synthesized from all RNA with the Mint cDNA synthesis kit, primed by a TRBC-specific oligonucleotide. All cDNA was treated with uracil-DNA glycosylase and then went through a first 18-cycle PCR with the universal primers M1SS and BC2_uni_R. The paper's processing steps were these. Each sample was normalized by randomly selecting 1 million high-quality reads, each carrying a distinct molecular identifier. Reads sharing molecular identifiers were discarded rather than binned into consensus sequences. MiTCR, with a Q25 quality threshold and the strictest error-elimination algorithm, was used for CDR3 identification, clonotype clustering and error correction. A nonparametric unseen species model using Euler transformation provided a lower-bound estimate of total TCR beta diversity. TCRdb reanalyzed the raw reads on its own, using fastp at Q25 for trimming and MiXCR for clone calling, and kept in-frame beta chains. Rows are combined by CDR3 protein, so each entry shows the most common genes and DNA. The V and J calls shown here were made by TCRdb, not taken from the authors' results. The sample yields 650,000 to 900,000 distinct CDR3 sequences; around 68% were counted once. Roughly 26% of the sample is taken by the ten largest.

This receptor was obtained from a man aged 25 to 45 in good health. The sample consisted of blood.

The nucleotide sequence reads TGTGCCAGCAGGGAAAGGGACAGGGAGTCATACGAGCAGTACTTC. Its coded protein is CASRERDRESYEQYF. The chain couples TRBV6-5 to TRBJ2-7; 9 central nucleotides agree with TRBD1. The germline V and J ends show losses of 6 bases and 4 bases respectively, and no gene match explains 10 bases of the junction. CDR1 is given as MNHEY and CDR2 as SVGAGI, both from the germline V gene. Measured from the cysteine to the phenylalanine, the CDR3 is 15 residues long. Only CDR3 DNA remains: 45 bases, in frame from the first base.